This T cell receptor beta chain was captured by sequencing in a study of coeliac disease. Generated by immunoSEQ multiplex PCR, the TCRdb table keeps only in-frame clones and is missing some. The table lists about 2,200 clones, roughly 57% of them singletons. This clone is classed as large. The specimen sequenced was lamina propria lymphocytes from the gut. The sequence was obtained from a woman between 25 and 40 years old with active celiac disease.

For the CDR3, the DNA is TGTGCCAGCAGGGGGACATACTTTGATCAGCCCCAGCATTTT. This gives the protein CASRGTYFDQPQHF. V is TRBV21-1 and J is TRBJ1-5; the tabulated D call, TRBD1, remains unverified against the DNA. TRBV21-1 is assigned pseudogene status. The CDR3 contains 14 residues.